This T cell receptor beta chain was identified in a study of persistence of HIV-infected CD4 T cells. Overall study context: Donors had been on suppressive ART for a median of approximately eight years.

The stimulus was an HIV-1 Gag 15-mer peptide pool, about 1.1 ug/peptide/mL. Sorted nonresponding memory CD4+ T cells were CD40L-negative, CD69-negative, CD45RO-high. Donors had CD4+ T cell counts above 400 cells/uL and were CMV-seropositive. The libraries were made with immunoSEQ version 4 in survey mode. Method: immunoSEQ multiplex PCR; TCRdb's copy keeps in-frame clones and lacks some. The data hold just under 65,000 clones, with approximately 75% observed a single time. Trimming left V 5 bases short and J 0 bases short, with 18 bases between. The CDR3 runs 17 residues. Germline values: CDR1 SGHVS, CDR2 FQNEAQ. The sample holds one count of this clone. Its target is unknown.

The sequencing used CD4+ T cells sorted from PBMCs after roughly 20-hour stimulation, collected from a patient who received antiretroviral therapy. This TCR came from an adult man with HIV who was CMV-seropositive. This chain links TRBV7-8 with TRBJ2-3; perhaps TRBD2 as D (6 bases). Here the CDR3 reads CASSARGTAPSTDTQYF. DNA of the CDR3: TGTGCCAGCAGCGCGCGTGGGACTGCCCCTAGCACAGATACGCAGTATTTT.